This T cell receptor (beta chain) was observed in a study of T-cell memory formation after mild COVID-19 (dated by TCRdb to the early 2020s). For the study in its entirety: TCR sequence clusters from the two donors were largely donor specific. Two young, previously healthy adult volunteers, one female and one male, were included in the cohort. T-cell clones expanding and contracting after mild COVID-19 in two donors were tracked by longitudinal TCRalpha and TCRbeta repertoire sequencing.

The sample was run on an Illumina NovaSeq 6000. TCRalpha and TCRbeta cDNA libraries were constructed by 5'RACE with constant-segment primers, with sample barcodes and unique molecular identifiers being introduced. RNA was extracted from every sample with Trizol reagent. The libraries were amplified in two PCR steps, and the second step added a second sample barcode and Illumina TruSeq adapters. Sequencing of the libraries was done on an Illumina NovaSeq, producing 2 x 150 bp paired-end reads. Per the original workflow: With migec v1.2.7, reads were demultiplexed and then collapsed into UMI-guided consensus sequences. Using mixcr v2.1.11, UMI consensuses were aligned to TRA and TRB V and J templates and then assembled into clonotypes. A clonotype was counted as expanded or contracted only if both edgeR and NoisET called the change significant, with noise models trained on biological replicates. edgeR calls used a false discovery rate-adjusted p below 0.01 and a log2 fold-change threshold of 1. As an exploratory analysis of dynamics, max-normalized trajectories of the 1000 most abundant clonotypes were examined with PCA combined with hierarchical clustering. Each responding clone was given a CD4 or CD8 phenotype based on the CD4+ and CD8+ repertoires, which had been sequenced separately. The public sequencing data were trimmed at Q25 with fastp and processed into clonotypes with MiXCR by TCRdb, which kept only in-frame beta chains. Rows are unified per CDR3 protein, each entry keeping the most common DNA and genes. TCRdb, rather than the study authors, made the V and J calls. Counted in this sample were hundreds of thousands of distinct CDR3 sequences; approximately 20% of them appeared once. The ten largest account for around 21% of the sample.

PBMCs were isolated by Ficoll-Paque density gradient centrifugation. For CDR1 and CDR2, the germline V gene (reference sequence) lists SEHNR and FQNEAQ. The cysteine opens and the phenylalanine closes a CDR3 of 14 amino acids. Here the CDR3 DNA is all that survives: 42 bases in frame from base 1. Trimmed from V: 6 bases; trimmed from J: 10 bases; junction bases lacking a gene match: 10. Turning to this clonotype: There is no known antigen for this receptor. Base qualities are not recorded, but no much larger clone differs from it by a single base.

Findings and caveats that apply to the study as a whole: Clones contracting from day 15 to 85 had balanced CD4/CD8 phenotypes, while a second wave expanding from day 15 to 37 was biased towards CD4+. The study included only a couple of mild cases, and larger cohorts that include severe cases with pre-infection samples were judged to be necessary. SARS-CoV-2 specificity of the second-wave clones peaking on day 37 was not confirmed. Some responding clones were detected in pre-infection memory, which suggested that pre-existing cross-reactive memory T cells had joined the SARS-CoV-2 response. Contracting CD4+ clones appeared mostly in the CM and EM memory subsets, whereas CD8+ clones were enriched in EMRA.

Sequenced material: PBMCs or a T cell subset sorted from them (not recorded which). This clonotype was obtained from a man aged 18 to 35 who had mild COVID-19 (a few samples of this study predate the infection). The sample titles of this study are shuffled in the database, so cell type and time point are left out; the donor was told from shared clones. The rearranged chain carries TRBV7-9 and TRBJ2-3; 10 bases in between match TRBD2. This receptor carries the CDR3 CASSQIAGGGSQYF. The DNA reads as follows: TGTGCCAGCAGTCAAATAGCGGGGGGAGGTTCGCAGTATTTT.